This T cell receptor beta chain was identified in a study of blood T cell repertoires in COVID-19. As processed by the authors: Estimation of nucleated cell counts relied on the amplification of reference gene primers. Clones were read by immunoSEQ multiplex PCR, and TCRdb kept only the in-frame ones, dropping some. The V and J calls and the clone size are those of that table, but D and trimming were determined from the DNA. The sample shows roughly 250,000 clones, about 90% of them seen only once. J gave up 8 bases and V 5 bases, and 8 bases lay outside the gene matches. This CDR3 is built from 13 residues.

The source material was PBMCs or T cells enriched from blood (not recorded which). The chain recombines TRBV12-3 or TRBV12-4 with TRBJ1-1; 7 positions match TRBD1. The source of this sequence is a woman in her 40s with acute COVID-19. DNA for the CDR3: TGTGCCAGCAGTCTACGGACAGGCCTGGAAGCTTTCTTT. It specifies CASSLRTGLEAFF.